Below, one T cell receptor beta chain is given with its context. From its re-call of the 5' RACE reads, TCRdb lists each CDR3 protein once, without DNA. The sample has 400,000 to 500,000 distinct CDR3 sequences. CDR1 and CDR2 (germline): SGHRS, YFSETQ. CDR3 length: 16 amino acids. The record originates from a study of monozygotic twins with inflammatory bowel disease. Sequencing input: blood. The clonotype comes from a human donor with ulcerative colitis or Crohn's disease, or a healthy co-twin of an affected twin (not recorded which). This chain connects TRBV5-1 to TRBJ2-2. The CDR3 region is CASSPALSRRTGELFF.